The rows below give T cell receptor beta chains drawn from one sample of a study of T-cell memory formation after mild COVID-19. MiXCR, applied by TCRdb to the 5' RACE reads, yields one record per CDR3 protein. This sample has roughly 510,000 distinct CDR3 sequences, with 15% to 20% found just once. Sequencing was carried out using PBMCs or a T cell subset sorted from them (not recorded which). The receptor source for this set is an adult woman who had mild COVID-19 (a few samples of this study predate the infection). Cell type and time point are not known. CDR3s include the opening cysteine and the closing phenylalanine or tryptophan. The order of the fields is V gene, D gene, J gene, clone size, CDR3 DNA, CDR3 protein. A D gene is named only where the DNA matches it firmly. Only some rows state a clone size, as once, few, many or a class for expanded clones.

TRBV9	NA	TRBJ1-1	NA	TGTGCCAGCAGCGTAGGGTGGACACACACTGAAGCTTTCTTT	CASSVGWTHTEAFF
TRBV1	NA	TRBJ1-1	few	TGCACCAGCCATACCGCCGGGACCACTGAAGCTTTCTTT	CTSHTAGTTEAFF
TRBV19	TRBD2	TRBJ2-1	NA	TGTGCCAGTACGAGTCTAGGTCTAGCGGGAGTAGGCTACAATGAGCAGTTCTTC	CASTSLGLAGVGYNEQFF
TRBV6-4	TRBD2	TRBJ2-1	NA	TGTGCCAGCAGTGACACAGGACTAGCGGGGTTTGGTGAGCAGTTCTTC	CASSDTGLAGFGEQFF
TRBV7-8	NA	TRBJ2-7	NA	TGTGCCAGCAGCTCCCCTGGACGCCCTAACGAGCAGTACTTC	CASSSPGRPNEQYF
TRBV5-6	TRBD1	TRBJ2-5	few	TGTGCCAGCTCCGGACAGGGGGAGGGGACCCAGTACTTC	CASSGQGEGTQYF
TRBV4-2	NA	TRBJ1-6	few	TGTGCCAGCAGCCAAGGAGGCAGCTCATCTAATAATTCACCCCTCCACTTT	CASSQGGSSSNNSPLHF
TRBV25-1	NA	TRBJ1-2	NA	TGTGCCAGCAGGGAAACAGGGTATGGCTACACCTTC	CASRETGYGYTF
TRBV5-1	TRBD1	TRBJ1-1	NA	TGCGCCAGCAGCGTAACAGGGGTTAGTGGCACTGAAGCTTTCTTT	CASSVTGVSGTEAFF
TRBV7-2	NA	TRBJ2-1	NA	TGTGCCAGCAGCTCCTACAGGTACAATGAGCAGTTCTTC	CASSSYRYNEQFF
TRBV12-3/TRBV12-4	NA	TRBJ1-1	few	TGTGCCAGCAACCCGTCAGGGGAGGCTGAAGCTTTCTTT	CASNPSGEAEAFF
TRBV4-1	NA	TRBJ1-3	once	TGCGCCAGCAGCCAGTTTCTAGGGGTCGGAAACACCATATATTTT	CASSQFLGVGNTIYF
TRBV6-5	NA	TRBJ1-2	NA	TGTGCCAGCAGGATAGGGATTCTCTATGGCTACACCTTC	CASRIGILYGYTF
TRBV25-1	NA	TRBJ1-4	few	TGTGCCAGCAGTGAATGGTCCTGGGACTCGGCTGAAAAACTGTTTTTT	CASSEWSWDSAEKLFF
TRBV30	NA	TRBJ2-7	few	TGTGCCTGGAGTGCGGGATACTCCTACGAGCAGTACTTC	CAWSAGYSYEQYF
TRBV18	NA	TRBJ2-7	NA	TGTGCCAGCTCACCGACCAGTTCAGGGCGGACCTACGAGCAGTACTTC	CASSPTSSGRTYEQYF
TRBV10-3	NA	TRBJ1-1	few	TGTGCCATCAGCCAGGGAGAGGGCACTGAAGCTTTCTTT	CAISQGEGTEAFF
TRBV12-3/TRBV12-4	NA	TRBJ1-6	NA	TGTGCCAGCAGTCCTTATTGGCGGGGGAGGGGTAATTCACCCCTCCACTTT	CASSPYWRGRGNSPLHF
TRBV23-1	NA	TRBJ1-5	NA	TGCGCCAGCAGGGGGGAGGAGAATCAGCCCCAGCATTTT	CASRGEENQPQHF
TRBV27	NA	TRBJ2-7	few	TGTGCCAGCAGTTCGGGACTGTACTACGAGCAGTACTTC	CASSSGLYYEQYF
TRBV4-2	NA	TRBJ2-3	few	TGTGCCAGCAGCCGGTACCGAGCCTCCGATACGCAGTATTTT	CASSRYRASDTQYF
TRBV4-3	NA	TRBJ2-7	few	TGCGCCAGCAGCCAGGTGACAGGATATAGCTCCTACGAGCAGTACTTC	CASSQVTGYSSYEQYF
TRBV11-2	TRBD2	TRBJ2-3	few	TGTGCCAGCAGCTCACCCCCTCCATCTAGCGGGAGCACAGATACGCAGTATTTT	CASSSPPPSSGSTDTQYF
TRBV5-1	NA	TRBJ2-1	NA	TGCGCCAGCAGCTTGAGAGGCAGGGTAAATGAGCAGTTCTTC	CASSLRGRVNEQFF
TRBV18	TRBD2	TRBJ2-2	many	TGTGCCAGCTCATTTGCAGCGGGAGCGAACACCGGGGAGCTGTTTTTT	CASSFAAGANTGELFF
TRBV9	TRBD2	TRBJ2-1	few	TGTGCCAGCAGCGTCCTGACTAGCGGCAATGAGCAGTTCTTC	CASSVLTSGNEQFF
TRBV30	NA	TRBJ1-1	few	TGTGCCTGGACACGGATCATGAACACTGAAGCTTTCTTT	CAWTRIMNTEAFF
TRBV7-9	TRBD1	TRBJ1-2	few	TGTGCCAGCAGCTCATCCCCAGGGGGGGTCAACTATGGCTACACCTTC	CASSSSPGGVNYGYTF
TRBV20-1	NA	TRBJ1-1	NA	TGCAGTGCCAGAGAGTTCAGGGTAATGAACACTGAAGCTTTCTTT	CSAREFRVMNTEAFF
TRBV6-5	NA	TRBJ2-1	NA	TGTGCCAGCAGTTACTCTCTCCTAAATGAGCAGTTCTTC	CASSYSLLNEQFF